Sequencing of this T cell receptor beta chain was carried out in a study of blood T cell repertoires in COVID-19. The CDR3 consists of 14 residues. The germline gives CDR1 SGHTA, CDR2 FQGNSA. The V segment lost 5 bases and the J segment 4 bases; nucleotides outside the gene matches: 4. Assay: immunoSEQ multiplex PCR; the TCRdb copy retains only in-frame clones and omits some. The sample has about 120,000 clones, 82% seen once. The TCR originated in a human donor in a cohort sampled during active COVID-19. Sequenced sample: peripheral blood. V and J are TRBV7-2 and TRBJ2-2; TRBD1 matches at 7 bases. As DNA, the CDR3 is TGTGCCAGCAGCGCACAGGGGAGCACCGGGGAGCTGTTTTTT. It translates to CASSAQGSTGELFF.